This T cell receptor beta chain derives from a study of CD8 T cells in Susac syndrome. Study observations and caveats: It was acknowledged in the study that its TCR sequencing and HLA analysis involved a relatively small number of individuals.

An amount of RNA that ranged from roughly 0.45 to 1 ug was reverse transcribed with random hexamers. Multiplex PCR with immunoSEQ amplified the TCR beta CDR3 across 54 Vbeta and 13 Jbeta. MiXCR, applied by TCRdb to the immunoSEQ multiplex PCR reads, yields one record per CDR3 protein. The sample has 150,000 or so distinct CDR3 sequences, 92% seen once. Regarding this clonotype: The antigen is unknown.

Sequencing of TCR beta was performed on blood CD8+ T cells and on blood CD4+ T cells. The control participants were healthy donors, and these controls were matched with respect to both age and sex. There are 14 residues in the CDR3. Losses at the gene ends were 3 bases for V and 3 bases for J; bases not matched to a gene: 3. CDR1 and CDR2 from the germline V gene are SGHAT and FQNNGV. The sample taken for sequencing was CD4+ T cells from PBMCs. The chain is built from TRBV11-2 and TRBJ1-1, with 8 bases fitting TRBD1. The source is a human donor in good health. CDR3 DNA sequence: TGTGCCAGCAGCTTCGACAGGGGTGACACTGAAGCTTTCTTT. This sequence encodes CASSFDRGDTEAFF.